This T cell receptor (beta chain) derives from a study of blood T cell repertoires in COVID-19. About the study: Acute and convalescent COVID-19 samples came from the United States, Italy and Spain.

Methods used by the authors: Amplification with reference gene primers provided the estimates of nucleated cell counts. Measured with immunoSEQ multiplex PCR; TCRdb has only the in-frame clones, and not every one. Clone size and V and J calls were adopted from that table, with D and trimming inferred from the DNA. The sample includes some 310,000 clones, just under 90% of them seen just once. Participant-given clinical history determined each cohort assignment. Note on this clone: This sample includes further DNA sequences coding for the same CDR3.

Sequenced input: PBMCs or T cells enriched from blood (not recorded which). This receptor was taken from a woman in her 30s who had recovered from COVID-19.

This CDR3 is CASSTGDQPQHF. In nucleotides, the CDR3 is TGTGCCAGCAGCACAGGGGATCAGCCCCAGCATTTT. The V gene is TRBV6-5, the J gene TRBJ1-5; 7 bases match TRBD1. With V trimmed by 6 bases and J by 5 bases, 1 base remained unmatched. CDR3 length: 12 amino acids. Germline loops: CDR1 MNHEY, CDR2 SVGAGI.